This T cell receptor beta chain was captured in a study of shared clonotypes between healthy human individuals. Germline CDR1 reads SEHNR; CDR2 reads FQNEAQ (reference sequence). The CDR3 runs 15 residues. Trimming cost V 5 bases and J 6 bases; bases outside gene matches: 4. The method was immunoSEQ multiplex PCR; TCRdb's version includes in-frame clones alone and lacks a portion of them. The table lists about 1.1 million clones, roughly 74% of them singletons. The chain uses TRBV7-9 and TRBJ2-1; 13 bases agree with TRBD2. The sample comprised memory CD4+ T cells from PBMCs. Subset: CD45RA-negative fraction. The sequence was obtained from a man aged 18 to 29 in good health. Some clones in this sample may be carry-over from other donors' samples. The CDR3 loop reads CASSPGTSGINEQFF. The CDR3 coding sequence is TGTGCCAGCAGCCCTGGGACTAGCGGGATCAATGAGCAGTTCTTC.